This T cell receptor beta chain was sequenced for a study of blood T cell repertoires in COVID-19. The wider study: The study drew acute and convalescent COVID-19 samples from the United States, Italy and Spain. PBMCs, B-cell-depleted T cells, or T cells provided the cDNA or gDNA that made up the material.

The assay was immunoSEQ multiplex PCR, and TCRdb's table has in-frame clones only and misses some. The data show approximately 280,000 clones, about 86% seen once. This CDR3 region has 14 residues. From germline, CDR1 is SGHRS and CDR2 YFSETQ. Trimming removed 4 bases from V and 4 bases from J; junction bases left unmatched: 4. This TCR derives from a woman in her 30s who had recovered from COVID-19. Sequenced: peripheral blood. This chain connects TRBV5-1 to TRBJ2-2, with 7 positions matching TRBD2. CDR3 nucleotides: TGCGCCAGCAGCATCAGGGAGGGCACCGGGGAGCTGTTTTTT. Protein product: CASSIREGTGELFF.